Listed here are 9 T cell receptor beta chains from one sample, sequenced in a study of shared clonotypes between healthy human individuals. TCRdb's table, derived via immunoSEQ multiplex PCR, lists solely in-frame clones and lacks some. The repertoire holds roughly 2.2 million clones, with around 90% as singletons. Sequencing was done on a sample of naive CD4+ T cells from PBMCs. The subset here: CD45RA+ positively selected. Receptors were obtained from a man between 18 and 35 years old in good health. Some clones in this sample may be carry-over from other donors' samples.

The chain's CDR3 is CASSLGGAGDTEAFF. The CDR3 DNA reads as TGTGCCAGCAGTTTAGGGGGGGCTGGAGACACTGAAGCTTTCTTT. The J gene is TRBJ1-1, the V gene TRBV28; D might be TRBD1 (6 bases). The V gene's germline CDR1 is MDHEN and CDR2 SYDVKM. CDR3 length: 15 residues. V lost 2 bases to trimming and J lost 3 bases, with 13 bases between them.

This clone was observed a handful of times. The chain uses TRBV2 and TRBJ1-6; D is undetermined. Germline V lookup: CDR1 SNHLY, CDR2 FYNNEI. Trimming cost V 8 bases and J 0 bases, with 11 bases left between them. The CDR3 contains 15 residues. This chain's CDR3 is CASGDRGSYNSPLHF. Written as DNA, the CDR3 is TGTGCCAGCGGGGATCGAGGCTCCTATAATTCACCCCTCCACTTT.

The V gene is TRBV6-5, the J gene TRBJ2-7, with 11 bases fitting TRBD1. The CDR3 is 14 residues long. Germline loops: CDR1 MNHEY, CDR2 SVGAGI. The J segment lost 2 bases and the V segment lost 6 bases, leaving 3 bases of the junction unmatched. CDR3 DNA: TGTGCCAGCAGACGGACAGGGGGCCCCTACGAGCAGTACTTC. Its translation: CASRRTGGPYEQYF.

The V and J genes are TRBV2 and TRBJ1-5; no clear D gene. Germline CDR1 SNHLY, CDR2 FYNNEI. V was cut by 4 bases and J by 7 bases, with 8 bases left in between. CDR3 length: 12 amino acids. DNA of the CDR3: TGTGCCAGCAGTGGATCGGTGCAGCCCCAGCATTTT. It translates to CASSGSVQPQHF.

This sequence joins TRBV5-1 and TRBJ2-7; 8 bases agree with TRBD1. J gave up 2 bases and V 4 bases, and 5 bases lay outside the gene matches. The CDR3 runs to 14 residues. The V gene's germline CDR1 is SGHRS and CDR2 YFSETQ. CDR3 nucleotides: TGCGCCAGCAGCCAGGACAGGGTCGCCTACGAGCAGTACTTC. Translation: CASSQDRVAYEQYF.

Remarks on this clone: An end of the junction differs from the germline gene, which may be a read error. The chain carries TRBV27 and TRBJ2-7; D is ambiguous. The CDR3 spans 14 residues. Germline loops: CDR1 MNHEY, CDR2 SMNVEV (reference sequence). CDR3 amino acids: CASSLSPNTYEQYF. In DNA form, the CDR3 reads TGTGCCAGCAGTCTATCCCCTAACACTTACGAGCAGTACTTC.

CDR3 amino acids: CASSLRGSPNTGELFF. CDR3 DNA: TGTGCCAGCAGCTTGCGCGGGAGCCCGAACACCGGGGAGCTGTTTTTT. This chain connects TRBV5-4 to TRBJ2-2; TRBD2 aligns across 7 bases. The V and J ends lost 1 base and 0 bases, in that order; junction bases with no gene match: 3. The V gene's germline CDR1 is SGHNT and CDR2 YYREEE (reference sequence). The CDR3 is 16 residues long.

V gene TRBV7-9 combines with J gene TRBJ1-1; D is possibly TRBD1 (6 bases). This CDR3 is built from 15 residues. Trimming pared 5 bases from V and 4 bases from J, leaving 17 bases between. Looked up from germline, CDR1 is SEHNR and CDR2 is FQNEAQ (reference sequence). CDR3 protein: CASSRLGGRGTEAFF. The CDR3 bases are TGTGCCAGCAGCCGATTAGGGGGGCGGGGCACTGAAGCTTTCTTT.

This clone was picked up one time. The chain combines TRBV25-1 with TRBJ1-5; TRBD1 aligns across 7 bases. Germline values: CDR1 MGHDK, CDR2 SYGVNS. This CDR3 has 14 residues. The junction had 6 bases not matched to a gene; V was cut back by 4 bases and J by 6 bases. Here the CDR3 DNA reads TGTGCCAGCAGTGCCGACAGGGTTAGTCAGCCCCAGCATTTT. Translation gives CASSADRVSQPQHF.